This T cell receptor beta chain was recovered during a study of T-cell reconstitution after alpha-beta-depleted transplantation in children. Preparing the TCRbeta library involved the use of unique molecular identifiers. TCRdb called the PCR reads again in MiXCR, with one record for every CDR3 protein. The sample yields about 300,000 distinct CDR3 sequences, approximately 7.3% seen once. In its sample, this clonotype was seen many times. Its antigen is unidentified. Overall study findings and caveats: It was surviving recipient T cells and thymic progenitors that gave some patients high TCRbeta diversity at day 60. Expanded graft clones, several hundred of them, were reportedly the source of alpha-beta T cells about two months after transplant. A year post-transplant, T-cell counts and diversity derived mostly from newly produced T cells.

This CDR3 contains 14 residues. CDR1 and CDR2 (germline): MNHEY, SVGAGI. With 0 bases removed from V and 2 bases from J, the gap between germline ends came to 8 bases. This receptor was identified in a female patient aged 2-10 years who had a stem cell transplant for Fanconi anemia, so the T cells may come from the graft donor. This sample comprised peripheral blood, obtained 360 days after TCRalphabeta/CD19-depleted stem cell transplant. The chain combines TRBV6-5 with TRBJ2-7; D is ambiguous. CDR3 in DNA: TGTGCCAGCAGTTACTCCGGCGGTACCTACGAGCAGTACTTC. Amino acids: CASSYSGGTYEQYF.